This is a list of T cell receptor beta chains from one sample in a study of T cells in Graves' hyperthyroidism and ophthalmopathy. In TCRdb, the multiplex PCR reads were re-called with MiXCR into one record per CDR3 protein. The sample records roughly 510,000 distinct CDR3 sequences, roughly 20% being singletons. The specimen sequenced was blood. Receptors were obtained from a man between 18 and 35 years old with Graves' hyperthyroidism. Each CDR3 is given with its conserved first and last residue. The D gene is left open where the match is weak. Rows may omit the clone size; those that give it use once, few, many or a size class.

j_gene,v_gene,abundance,d_gene,CDR3aa,CDR3nt
TRBJ1-2,TRBV9,many,NA,CASSAGGYGYTF,TGTGCCAGCAGCGCTGGGGGCTATGGCTACACCTTC
TRBJ1-2,TRBV6-1,NA,TRBD1,CASRWDRSANYGYTF,TGTGCCAGCAGATGGGACAGATCAGCTAACTATGGCTACACCTTC
TRBJ1-1,TRBV30,NA,NA,CAWSPGGPGAFF,TGTGCCTGGAGCCCGGGGGGCCCTGGGGCTTTCTTT
TRBJ1-2,TRBV28,NA,NA,CASSLRGWYGYTF,TGTGCCAGCAGTTTACGGGGGTGGTATGGCTACACCTTC
TRBJ1-1,TRBV20-1,NA,TRBD1,CSVHRGNTEAFF,TGCAGTGTTCACAGGGGGAACACTGAAGCTTTCTTT
TRBJ2-7,TRBV6-1,many,NA,CASSATPTSTYEQYF,TGTGCCAGCAGTGCGACCCCCACAAGTACCTACGAGCAGTACTTC
TRBJ2-7,TRBV7-8,NA,TRBD1,CVSSLAGTGLGEQYF,TGTGTCAGCAGCTTAGCCGGGACAGGACTTGGCGAGCAGTACTTC
TRBJ1-1,TRBV28,few,NA,CASSLRAAFTEAFF,TGTGCCAGCAGTTTGAGGGCAGCTTTCACTGAAGCTTTCTTT
TRBJ2-2,TRBV24-1,few,NA,CATSDFNTGELFF,TGTGCCACCAGTGATTTTAACACCGGGGAGCTGTTTTTT
TRBJ2-7,TRBV7-2,many,NA,CASSSWTETYEQYF,TGTGCCAGCAGCTCCTGGACCGAAACCTACGAGCAGTACTTC
TRBJ2-7,TRBV7-8,many,NA,CASTATAITSYEQYF,TGTGCCAGCACCGCAACAGCTATCACATCCTACGAGCAGTACTTC
TRBJ2-7,TRBV9,NA,TRBD2,CASSPGLADYEQYF,TGTGCCAGCAGCCCCGGACTAGCGGACTACGAGCAGTACTTC
TRBJ1-2,TRBV6-2/TRBV6-3,many,TRBD1,CASQETGTNIYGYTF,TGTGCCAGCCAAGAGACAGGGACCAACATCTATGGCTACACCTTC
TRBJ2-5,TRBV5-1,NA,TRBD2,CASRGGGLGETQYF,TGCGCCAGCCGCGGGGGGGGACTCGGAGAGACCCAGTACTTC
TRBJ2-7,TRBV12-3/TRBV12-4,NA,TRBD2,CASSLGLAGTSYEQYF,TGTGCCAGCAGTTTGGGCCTAGCGGGGACCTCCTACGAGCAATACTTC
TRBJ2-5,TRBV7-9,many,TRBD1,CASSHRDRVETQYF,TGTGCCAGCAGCCACCGGGACAGGGTAGAGACCCAGTACTTC
TRBJ2-7,TRBV10-3,NA,NA,CAISSPGRNTYEQYF,TGTGCCATCAGCAGCCCCGGACGGAATACCTACGAGCAGTACTTC
TRBJ1-5,TRBV20-1,few,TRBD1,CSAYQGGNQPQHF,TGCAGTGCTTATCAGGGGGGCAATCAGCCCCAGCATTTT
TRBJ2-7,TRBV20-1,many,NA,CSAEEYEQYF,TGCAGTGCTGAGGAATACGAGCAGTACTTC
TRBJ2-7,TRBV12-3/TRBV12-4,NA,TRBD1,CASSSSSAGQGHEQYF,TGTGCCAGCAGTTCGTCCTCCGCGGGACAGGGTCACGAGCAGTACTTC
TRBJ2-7,TRBV2,many,NA,CASSEGRLGQSYEQYF,TGTGCCAGCAGTGAAGGGAGGTTAGGACAGTCCTACGAGCAGTACTTC
TRBJ1-1,TRBV24-1,many,NA,CATSDAPPTTEAFF,TGTGCCACCAGTGACGCACCCCCAACGACTGAAGCTTTCTTT
TRBJ2-2,TRBV6-2/TRBV6-3,few,TRBD2,CASSYRVAGGPGELFF,TGTGCCAGCAGTTACCGGGTAGCGGGGGGGCCCGGGGAGCTGTTTTTT
TRBJ1-2,TRBV12-3/TRBV12-4,many,TRBD1,CASSLDRGHGYTF,TGTGCCAGCAGTTTAGACAGGGGCCATGGCTACACCTTC
TRBJ1-2,TRBV12-3/TRBV12-4,few,NA,CASSLPDRLPSYGYTF,TGTGCCAGCAGTTTACCCGACAGACTTCCCTCCTATGGCTACACCTTC
TRBJ1-3,TRBV10-3,many,NA,CAISRQAATTGNTIYF,TGTGCCATCAGTCGACAGGCCGCCACAACTGGAAACACCATATATTTT
TRBJ2-5,TRBV30,NA,TRBD2,CAWSALAGGQETQYF,TGTGCCTGGAGTGCACTAGCGGGGGGTCAAGAGACCCAGTACTTC
TRBJ1-3,TRBV19,many,TRBD1,CASSMDRESGNTIYF,TGTGCCAGTAGTATGGACAGGGAGTCTGGAAACACCATATATTTT
TRBJ1-1,TRBV7-2,NA,NA,CASSPDGEFTEAFF,TGTGCCAGCAGCCCAGACGGGGAATTCACTGAAGCTTTCTTT
TRBJ2-5,TRBV28,NA,NA,CASADQETQYF,TGTGCCAGCGCTGACCAAGAGACCCAGTACTTC
TRBJ2-7,TRBV6-1,NA,NA,CASRGWGAGGQYF,TGTGCCAGCAGAGGATGGGGCGCAGGAGGGCAGTACTTC
TRBJ1-1,TRBV6-1,many,NA,CASSEGRNTEAFF,TGTGCCAGCAGTGAAGGGCGAAACACTGAAGCTTTCTTT
TRBJ1-1,TRBV27,many,NA,CASSQASSNTEAFF,TGTGCCAGCAGTCAGGCCAGCAGTAACACTGAAGCTTTCTTT
TRBJ1-2,TRBV28,many,NA,CASTSQYGYTF,TGTGCCAGCACCTCCCAATATGGCTACACCTTC
TRBJ2-6,TRBV28,many,NA,CASSPQISGANVLTF,TGTGCCAGCAGTCCGCAGATCTCTGGGGCCAACGTCCTGACTTTC
TRBJ2-7,TRBV2,NA,NA,CASSEDLWLAAYEQYF,TGTGCCAGCAGTGAGGATCTATGGCTAGCAGCCTACGAGCAGTACTTC
TRBJ1-2,TRBV6-2/TRBV6-3,few,TRBD1,CASSYSGQGEGYTF,TGTGCCAGCAGTTACTCGGGACAGGGAGAAGGCTACACCTTC
TRBJ1-1,TRBV2,many,NA,CASSISWGGEMEAFF,TGTGCCAGCAGTATTTCTTGGGGAGGAGAAATGGAAGCTTTCTTT
TRBJ2-5,TRBV19,many,NA,CASSIRGLETQYF,TGTGCCAGTAGTATCCGAGGGCTTGAGACCCAGTACTTC
TRBJ1-2,TRBV28,NA,NA,CASSDLKGDTF,TGTGCCAGCAGTGACTTAAAGGGAGACACCTTC
TRBJ1-2,TRBV12-3/TRBV12-4,NA,TRBD1,CASSSGGEVGYTF,TGTGCCAGCAGTTCAGGGGGCGAAGTAGGCTACACCTTC
TRBJ2-7,TRBV27,many,TRBD1,CASSIDRGNYEQYF,TGTGCCAGCAGTATCGACAGGGGCAACTACGAGCAGTACTTC
TRBJ2-7,TRBV20-1,many,NA,CSAAGLQSYEQYF,TGCAGTGCCGCGGGCCTACAGTCCTACGAGCAGTACTTC
TRBJ2-5,TRBV30,NA,TRBD2,CAQRTSGGGVQYF,TGTGCCCAGAGGACTAGCGGGGGGGGTGTCCAGTACTTC
TRBJ2-5,TRBV6-1,NA,NA,CASSEQGLQETQYF,TGTGCCAGCAGTGAACAGGGGCTTCAAGAGACCCAGTACTTC
TRBJ2-5,TRBV29-1,NA,NA,CSVGTGLETQYF,TGCAGCGTAGGGACGGGGCTTGAGACCCAGTACTTC
TRBJ2-3,TRBV30,NA,TRBD2,CAWSVTSAHRTDTQYF,TGTGCCTGGAGTGTAACTAGCGCCCATCGCACAGATACGCAGTATTTT